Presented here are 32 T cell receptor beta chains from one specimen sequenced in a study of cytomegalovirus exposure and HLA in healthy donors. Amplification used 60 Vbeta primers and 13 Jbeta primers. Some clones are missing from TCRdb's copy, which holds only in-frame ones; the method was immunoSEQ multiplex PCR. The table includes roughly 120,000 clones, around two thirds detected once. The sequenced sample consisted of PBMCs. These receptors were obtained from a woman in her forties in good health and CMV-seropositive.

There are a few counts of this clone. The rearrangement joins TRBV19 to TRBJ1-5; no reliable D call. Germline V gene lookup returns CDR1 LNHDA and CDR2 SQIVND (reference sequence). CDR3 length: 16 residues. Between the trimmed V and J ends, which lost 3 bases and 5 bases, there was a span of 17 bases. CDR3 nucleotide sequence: TGTGCCAGTAGTATTGGGGAAGGAGAGGGTTATCAGCCCCAGCATTTT. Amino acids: CASSIGEGEGYQPQHF.

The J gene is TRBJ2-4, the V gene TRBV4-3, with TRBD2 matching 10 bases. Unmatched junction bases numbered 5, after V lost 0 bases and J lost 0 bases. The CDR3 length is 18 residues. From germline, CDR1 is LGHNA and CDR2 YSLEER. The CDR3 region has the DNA TGCGCCAGCAGCCAAGATCCTGGACTAGCGGTAGCCAAAAACATTCAGTACTTC. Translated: CASSQDPGLAVAKNIQYF.

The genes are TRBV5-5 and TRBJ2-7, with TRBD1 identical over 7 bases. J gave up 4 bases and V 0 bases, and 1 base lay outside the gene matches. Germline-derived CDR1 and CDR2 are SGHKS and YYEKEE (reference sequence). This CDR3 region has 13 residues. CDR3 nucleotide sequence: TGTGCCAGCAGCTTGGTACAGGGGTACGAGCAGTACTTC. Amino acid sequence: CASSLVQGYEQYF. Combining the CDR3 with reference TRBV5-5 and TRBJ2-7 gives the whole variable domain DAGVTQSPTHLIKTRGQQVTLRCSPISGHKSVSWYQQVLGQGPQFIFQYYEKEERGRGNFPDRFSARQFPNYSSELNVNALLLGDSALYLCASSLVQGYEQYFGPGTRLTVT.

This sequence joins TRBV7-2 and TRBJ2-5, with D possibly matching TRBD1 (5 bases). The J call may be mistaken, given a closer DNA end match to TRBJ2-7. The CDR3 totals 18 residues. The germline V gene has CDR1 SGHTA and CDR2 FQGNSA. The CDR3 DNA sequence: TGTGCCAGCAGGAAACAGGCGATGATTACTCCTAAGCGTGACGAGCAGTACTTC. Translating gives CASRKQAMITPKRDEQYF.

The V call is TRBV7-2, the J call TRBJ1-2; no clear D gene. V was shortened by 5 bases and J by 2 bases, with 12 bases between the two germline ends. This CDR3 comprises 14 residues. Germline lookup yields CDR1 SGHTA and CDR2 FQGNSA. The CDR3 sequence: CASSPSWQNYGYTF. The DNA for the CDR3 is TGTGCCAGCAGCCCGTCGTGGCAGAACTATGGCTACACCTTC.

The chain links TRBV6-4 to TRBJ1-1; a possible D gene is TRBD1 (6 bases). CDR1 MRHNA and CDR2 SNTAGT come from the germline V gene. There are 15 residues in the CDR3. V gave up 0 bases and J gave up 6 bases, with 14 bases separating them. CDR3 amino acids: CASSDSSAGVAEAFF. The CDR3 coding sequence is TGTGCCAGCAGTGACTCGAGCGCAGGGGTGGCTGAAGCTTTCTTT.

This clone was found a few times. The DNA for the CDR3 is TGTGCCAGTAGTATAACCCGAGAAGCTTACGAGCAGTACTTC. Residues: CASSITREAYEQYF. The chain carries TRBV19 and TRBJ2-7; D unclear. Germline V gene lookup returns CDR1 LNHDA and CDR2 SQIVND (reference sequence). V was cut by 2 bases and J by 4 bases, with 12 bases left in between. The CDR3 spans 14 residues.

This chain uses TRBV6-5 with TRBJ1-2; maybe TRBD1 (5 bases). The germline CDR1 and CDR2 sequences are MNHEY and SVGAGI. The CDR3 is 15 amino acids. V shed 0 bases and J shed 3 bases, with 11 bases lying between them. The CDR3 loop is CASSYSSRADYGYTF. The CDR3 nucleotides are TGTGCCAGCAGTTACTCGTCCAGGGCGGACTATGGCTACACCTTC.

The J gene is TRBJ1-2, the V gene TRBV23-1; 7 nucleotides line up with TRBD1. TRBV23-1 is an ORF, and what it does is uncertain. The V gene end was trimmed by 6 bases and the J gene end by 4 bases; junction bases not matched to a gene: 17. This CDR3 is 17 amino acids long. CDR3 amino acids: CASRPRDSHILFYGYTF. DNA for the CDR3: TGCGCCAGCAGACCCCGGGACAGCCACATCCTTTTCTATGGCTACACCTTC.

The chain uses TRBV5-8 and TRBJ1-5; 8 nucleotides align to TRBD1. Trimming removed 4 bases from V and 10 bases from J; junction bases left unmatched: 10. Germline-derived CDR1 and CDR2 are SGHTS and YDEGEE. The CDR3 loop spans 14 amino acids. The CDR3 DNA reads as TGTGCCAGCAGCGGGACAGGTCCTGGGATACCCCAGCATTTT. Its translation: CASSGTGPGIPQHF.

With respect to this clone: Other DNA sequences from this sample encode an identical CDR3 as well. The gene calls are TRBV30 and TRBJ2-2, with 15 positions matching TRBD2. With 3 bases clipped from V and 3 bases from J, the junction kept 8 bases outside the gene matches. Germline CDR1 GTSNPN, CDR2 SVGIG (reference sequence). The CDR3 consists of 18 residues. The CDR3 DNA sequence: TGTGCCTGGAGCGGGCCGGGACTAGCGGGAGGTGACACCGGGGAGCTGTTTTTT. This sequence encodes CAWSGPGLAGGDTGELFF. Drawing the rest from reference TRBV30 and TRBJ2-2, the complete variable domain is SQTIHQWPATLVQPVGSPLSLECTVEGTSNPNLYWYRQAAGRGLQLLFYSVGIGQISSEVPQNLSASRPQDRQFILSSKKLLLSDSGFYLCAWSGPGLAGGDTGELFFGEGSRLTVL.

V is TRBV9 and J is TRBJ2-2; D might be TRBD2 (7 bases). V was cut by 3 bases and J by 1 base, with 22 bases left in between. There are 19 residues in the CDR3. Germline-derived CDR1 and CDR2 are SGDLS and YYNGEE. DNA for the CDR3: TGTGCCAGCAGCGGGGGGGGGCGAGGACTAGTCCGGAACACCGGGGAGCTGTTTTTT. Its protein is CASSGGGRGLVRNTGELFF. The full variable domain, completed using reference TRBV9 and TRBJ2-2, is DSGVTQTPKHLITATGQRVTLRCSPRSGDLSVYWYQQSLDQGLQFLIQYYNGEERAKGNILERFSAQQFPDLHSELNLSSLELGDSALYFCASSGGGRGLVRNTGELFFGEGSRLTVL.

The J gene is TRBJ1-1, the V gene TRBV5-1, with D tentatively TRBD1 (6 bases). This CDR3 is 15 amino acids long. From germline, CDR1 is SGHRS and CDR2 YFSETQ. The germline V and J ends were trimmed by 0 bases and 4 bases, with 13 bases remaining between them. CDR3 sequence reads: CASSLGVGRGTEAFF. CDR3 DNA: TGCGCCAGCAGCTTGGGGGTTGGCAGGGGCACTGAAGCTTTCTTT.

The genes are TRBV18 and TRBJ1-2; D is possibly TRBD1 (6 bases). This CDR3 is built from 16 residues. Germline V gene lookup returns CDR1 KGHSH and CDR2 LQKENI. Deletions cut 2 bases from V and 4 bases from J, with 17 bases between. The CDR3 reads CASSPYRAGPGYGYTF. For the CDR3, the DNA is TGTGCCAGCTCACCATACAGGGCTGGCCCTGGCTATGGCTACACCTTC.

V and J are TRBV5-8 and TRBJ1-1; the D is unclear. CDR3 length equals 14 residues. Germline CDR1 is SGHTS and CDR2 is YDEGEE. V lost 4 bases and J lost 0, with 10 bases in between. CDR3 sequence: CASSLSGLNTEAFF. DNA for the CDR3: TGTGCCAGCAGCCTTTCGGGTTTGAACACTGAAGCTTTCTTT.

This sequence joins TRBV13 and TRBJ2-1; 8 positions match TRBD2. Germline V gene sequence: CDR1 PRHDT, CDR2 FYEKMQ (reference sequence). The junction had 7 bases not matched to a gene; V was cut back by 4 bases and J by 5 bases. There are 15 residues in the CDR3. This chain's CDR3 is CASSSPGLVNNEQFF. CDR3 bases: TGTGCCAGCAGCTCCCCGGGACTAGTCAACAATGAGCAGTTCTTC.

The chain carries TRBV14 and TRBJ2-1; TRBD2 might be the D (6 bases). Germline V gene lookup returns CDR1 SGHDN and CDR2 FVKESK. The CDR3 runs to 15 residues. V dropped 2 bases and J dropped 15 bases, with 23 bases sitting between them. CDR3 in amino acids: CASSQIGGVREMVFF. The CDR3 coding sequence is TGTGCCAGCAGCCAAATCGGGGGAGTCAGGGAGATGGTGTTCTTC.

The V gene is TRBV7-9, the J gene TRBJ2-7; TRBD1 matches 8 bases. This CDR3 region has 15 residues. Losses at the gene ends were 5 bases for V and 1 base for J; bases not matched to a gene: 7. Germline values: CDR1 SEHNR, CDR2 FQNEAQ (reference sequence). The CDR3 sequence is CASSLGQGLSYEQYF. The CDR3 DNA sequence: TGTGCCAGCAGCCTTGGACAGGGATTATCCTACGAGCAGTACTTC.

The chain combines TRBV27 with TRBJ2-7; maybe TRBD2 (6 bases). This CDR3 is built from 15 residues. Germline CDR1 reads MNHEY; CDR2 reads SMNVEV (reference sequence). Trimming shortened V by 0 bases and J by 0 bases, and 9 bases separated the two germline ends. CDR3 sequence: CASSLSNGGSYEQYF. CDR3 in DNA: TGTGCCAGCAGTTTATCGAACGGGGGCTCCTACGAGCAGTACTTC.

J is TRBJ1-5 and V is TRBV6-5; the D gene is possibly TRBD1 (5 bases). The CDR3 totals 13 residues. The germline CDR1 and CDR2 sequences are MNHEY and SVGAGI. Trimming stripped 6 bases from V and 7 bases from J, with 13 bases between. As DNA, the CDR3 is TGTGCCAGCAGCGAACGAAAGGGGCAGCCCCAGCATTTT. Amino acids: CASSERKGQPQHF.

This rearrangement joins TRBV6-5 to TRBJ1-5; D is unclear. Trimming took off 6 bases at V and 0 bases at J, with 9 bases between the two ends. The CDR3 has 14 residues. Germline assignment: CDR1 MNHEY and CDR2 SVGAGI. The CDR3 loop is CASRLDNSNQPQHF. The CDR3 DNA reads TGTGCCAGCAGGCTCGACAATAGCAATCAGCCCCAGCATTTT.

The CDR3 here is CASSPNRAGLTEAFF. CDR3 DNA sequence: TGTGCCAGCAGTCCTAATAGAGCAGGGCTCACTGAAGCTTTCTTT. The V call is TRBV6-1, the J call TRBJ1-1, with D tentatively TRBD1 (5 bases). Trimming took 5 bases from V and 4 from J, leaving 17 bases between them. CDR3 length equals 15 residues. The germline CDR1 and CDR2 sequences are MNHNS and SASEGT.

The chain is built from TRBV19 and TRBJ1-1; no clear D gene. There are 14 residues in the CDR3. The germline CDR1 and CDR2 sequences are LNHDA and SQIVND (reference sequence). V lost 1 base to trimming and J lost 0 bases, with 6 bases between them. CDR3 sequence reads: CASSIGAMNTEAFF. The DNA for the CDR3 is TGTGCCAGTAGTATAGGGGCAATGAACACTGAAGCTTTCTTT.

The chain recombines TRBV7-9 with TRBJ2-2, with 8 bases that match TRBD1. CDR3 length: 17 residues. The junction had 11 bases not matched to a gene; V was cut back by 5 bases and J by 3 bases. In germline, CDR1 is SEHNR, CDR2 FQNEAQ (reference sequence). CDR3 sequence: CASSTDREWGYTGELFF. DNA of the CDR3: TGTGCCAGCAGCACGGACAGGGAATGGGGATACACCGGGGAGCTGTTTTTT.

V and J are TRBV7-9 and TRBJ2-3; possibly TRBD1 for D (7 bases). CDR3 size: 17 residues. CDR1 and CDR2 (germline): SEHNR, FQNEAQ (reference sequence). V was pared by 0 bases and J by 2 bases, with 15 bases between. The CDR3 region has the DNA TGTGCCAGCAGCTTAGCCCCAGGGGGGTTCGACACAGATACGCAGTATTTT. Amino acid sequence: CASSLAPGGFDTDTQYF.

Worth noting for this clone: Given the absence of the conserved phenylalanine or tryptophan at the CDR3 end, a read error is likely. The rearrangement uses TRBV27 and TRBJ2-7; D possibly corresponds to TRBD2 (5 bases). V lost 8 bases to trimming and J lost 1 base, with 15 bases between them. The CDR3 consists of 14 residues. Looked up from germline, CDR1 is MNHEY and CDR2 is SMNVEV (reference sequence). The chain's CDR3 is CASGPREGSYEQYL. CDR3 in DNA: TGTGCCAGCGGACCCCGCGAGGGTTCCTACGAGCAGTACCTC.

The CDR3 spells CASNPRGTSGRKQGLGETQYF. In DNA, the CDR3 is TGTGCCAGTAATCCGAGAGGGACTAGCGGGAGGAAACAGGGGCTGGGAGAGACCCAGTACTTC. The chain recombines TRBV19 with TRBJ2-5; 15 nucleotides match TRBD2. This CDR3 has 21 amino acids. V was clipped by 7 bases and J by 4 bases; unmatched bases: 22. The germline gives CDR1 LNHDA, CDR2 SQIVND (reference sequence).

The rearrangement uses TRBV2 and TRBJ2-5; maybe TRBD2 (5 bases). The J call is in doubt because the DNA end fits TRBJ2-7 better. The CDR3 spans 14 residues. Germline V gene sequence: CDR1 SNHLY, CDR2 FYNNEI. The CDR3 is CASSPMGSSYEQYF. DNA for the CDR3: TGTGCCAGCAGCCCCATGGGGAGCTCCTACGAGCAGTACTTC.

The CDR3: CASSRDRVPREQYF. In DNA, the CDR3 is TGTGCCAGCTCTCGGGACAGGGTCCCGCGGGAGCAGTACTTC. The V call is TRBV6-5, the J call TRBJ2-7, with 9 nucleotides matching TRBD1. V lost 8 bases to trimming and J lost 7 bases; unmatched junction nucleotides: 12. Germline V lookup: CDR1 MNHEY, CDR2 SVGAGI. The CDR3 has 14 amino acids.

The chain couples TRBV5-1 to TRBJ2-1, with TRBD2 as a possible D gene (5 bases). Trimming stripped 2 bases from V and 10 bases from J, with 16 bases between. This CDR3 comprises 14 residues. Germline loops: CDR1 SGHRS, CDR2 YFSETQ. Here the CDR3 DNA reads TGCGCCAGCAGCTTATCAGCTTCGGGATCAGAGCAGTTCTTC. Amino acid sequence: CASSLSASGSEQFF.

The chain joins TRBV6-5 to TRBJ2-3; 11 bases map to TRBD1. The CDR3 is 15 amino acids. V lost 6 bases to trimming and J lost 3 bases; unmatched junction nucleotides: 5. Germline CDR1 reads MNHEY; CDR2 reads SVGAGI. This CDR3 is CASRRDRGITDTQYF. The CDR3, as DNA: TGTGCCAGCAGGAGGGACAGGGGGATTACAGATACGCAGTATTTT.

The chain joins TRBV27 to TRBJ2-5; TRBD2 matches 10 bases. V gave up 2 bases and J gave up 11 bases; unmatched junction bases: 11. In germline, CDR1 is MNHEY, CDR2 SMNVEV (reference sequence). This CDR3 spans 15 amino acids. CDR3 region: CASSLRLGTSEEQYF. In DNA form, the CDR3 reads TGTGCCAGCAGTTTACGCCTCGGGACTAGCGAAGAGCAGTACTTC.